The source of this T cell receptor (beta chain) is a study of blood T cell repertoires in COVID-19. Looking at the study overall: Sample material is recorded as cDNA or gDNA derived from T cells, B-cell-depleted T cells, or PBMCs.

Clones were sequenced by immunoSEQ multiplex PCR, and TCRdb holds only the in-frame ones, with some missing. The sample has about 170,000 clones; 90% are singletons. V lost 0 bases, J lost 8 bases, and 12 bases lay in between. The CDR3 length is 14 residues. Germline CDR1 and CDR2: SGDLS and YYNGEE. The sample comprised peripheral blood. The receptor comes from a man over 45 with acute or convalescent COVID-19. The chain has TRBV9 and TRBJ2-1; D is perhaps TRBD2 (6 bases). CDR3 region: CASSVGGDPDEQFF. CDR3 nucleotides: TGTGCCAGCAGCGTAGGCGGGGACCCCGATGAGCAGTTCTTC.